What follows are 25 T cell receptor beta chains derived from one specimen sequenced in a study of blood T cell repertoires in COVID-19. Using immunoSEQ multiplex PCR, the repertoire was profiled, and TCRdb retains in-frame clones only, with some absent. The data show some 200,000 clones, 88% seen once. The sequencing sample was made of PBMCs or T cells enriched from blood (not recorded which). The receptors shown here come from a woman in her thirties who had recovered from COVID-19.

V is TRBV12-5 and J is TRBJ2-3, with TRBD2 identical over 7 bases. J lost 4 bases, V lost 7 bases, and 14 bases had no gene match. The CDR3 contains 16 residues. In germline, CDR1 is LGHNT, CDR2 FRNRAP. The CDR3 reads CASVIGVRSGADTQYF. Here the CDR3 DNA reads TGTGCTAGTGTCATCGGAGTACGGAGCGGGGCAGATACGCAGTATTTT.

The chain combines TRBV5-8 with TRBJ2-1; 8 bases align to TRBD2. The CDR3 extends over 14 amino acids. V shed 3 bases, J shed 9 bases, and the junction held 8 bases outside the gene matches. Germline V CDR1 and CDR2: SGHTS, YDEGEE. The CDR3 sequence is CASSWTASGGEQFF. CDR3 bases: TGTGCCAGCAGCTGGACGGCCAGCGGGGGTGAGCAGTTCTTC.

J is TRBJ2-4 and V is TRBV5-6; tentative D call: TRBD2 (6 bases). The CDR3 is made up of 17 amino acids. The germline CDR1 and CDR2 sequences are SGHDT and YYEEEE. V shed 6 bases and J shed 1 base, with 20 bases lying between them. CDR3 amino acids: CASTRRGARVAKNIQYF. CDR3 DNA: TGTGCCAGCACCCGGAGGGGAGCCCGGGTGGCCAAAAACATTCAGTACTTC.

The rearrangement joins TRBV5-1 to TRBJ2-7; 7 bases are a match to TRBD2. Trimming took 0 bases from V and 5 from J; bases not matched to a gene: 8. The CDR3 spans 15 residues. The V gene's germline CDR1 is SGHRS and CDR2 YFSETQ. CDR3 sequence: CASSLAGAGPHEQYF. The CDR3 coding sequence is TGCGCCAGCAGCTTGGCCGGAGCGGGGCCCCACGAGCAGTACTTC.

The rearrangement uses TRBV24-1 and TRBJ2-5, with TRBD2 identical over 11 bases. This CDR3 is built from 16 residues. V shed 4 bases, J shed 4 bases, and the junction held 7 bases outside the gene matches. The germline gives CDR1 KGHDR, CDR2 SFDVKD. In nucleotides, the CDR3 is TGTGCCACCAGTGACCCCGGGACTAGCGGTGGAGAGACCCAGTACTTC. Protein product: CATSDPGTSGGETQYF.

This chain links TRBV6-5 with TRBJ1-4; D possibly corresponds to TRBD1 (5 bases). The CDR3 spans 15 residues. V shed 6 bases and J shed 5 bases, with 16 bases lying between them. CDR1 MNHEY and CDR2 SVGAGI come from the germline V gene. DNA of the CDR3: TGTGCCAGCAGGCTCCAGACAGTTCCAAATGAAAAACTGTTTTTT. Amino acids: CASRLQTVPNEKLFF.

The rearrangement joins TRBV2 to TRBJ1-5; 7 nucleotides align to TRBD1. J gave up 0 bases and V 2 bases, and 1 base lay outside the gene matches. Germline CDR1 and CDR2: SNHLY and FYNNEI. This CDR3 is built from 15 residues. The CDR3 nucleotides are TGTGCCAGCAGTGAACACAGGGGTAGCAATCAGCCCCAGCATTTT. Translation: CASSEHRGSNQPQHF.

This rearrangement joins TRBV5-1 to TRBJ2-7; D is possibly TRBD1 (5 bases). CDR3 size: 13 residues. The V gene's germline CDR1 is SGHRS and CDR2 YFSETQ. Between the trimmed V and J ends, which lost 4 bases and 6 bases, there was a span of 14 bases. Written as DNA, the CDR3 is TGCGCCAGCAGCCAAGGGCAGGGTACCGAGCAGTACTTC. Amino acid sequence: CASSQGQGTEQYF. The entire variable domain, with the rest obtained from reference TRBV5-1 and TRBJ2-7, is as follows: KAGVTQTPRYLIKTRGQQVTLSCSPISGHRSVSWYQQTPGQGLQFLFEYFSETQRNKGNFPGRFSGRQFSNSRSEMNVSTLELGDSALYLCASSQGQGTEQYFGPGTRLTVT.

The chain's CDR3 is CASSYATYSESYEQYF. CDR3 DNA sequence: TGTGCCAGCAGTTACGCCACGTACAGTGAGTCCTACGAGCAGTACTTC. The V call is TRBV6-2 or TRBV6-3, the J call TRBJ2-7, with unresolved D. Trimming cost V 2 bases and J 1 base, with 15 bases left between them. In germline, CDR1 is MNHEY, CDR2 SVGEGT. The CDR3 has 16 residues.

The chain joins TRBV4-1 to TRBJ1-3; possible D gene TRBD1, 6 bases. The CDR3 contains 17 residues. The ends were cut back, 3 bases at V and 4 bases at J, with 19 bases in the middle. From germline, CDR1 is MGHRA and CDR2 YSYEKL. CDR3 residues: CASSHPGGGLGGNTIYF. For the CDR3, the DNA is TGCGCCAGCAGCCACCCTGGGGGGGGGCTCGGAGGAAACACCATATATTTT.

J is TRBJ1-6 and V is TRBV27, with TRBD1 identical over 11 bases. Germline CDR1 and CDR2: MNHEY and SMNVEV (reference sequence). The CDR3 runs 17 residues. V was pared by 5 bases and J by 4 bases, with 7 bases of the junction left unmatched. CDR3 residues: CASSPRTGGAYNSPLHF. CDR3 DNA: TGTGCCAGCAGTCCACGGACAGGGGGCGCTTATAATTCACCCCTCCACTTT.

The V gene is TRBV6-5, the J gene TRBJ1-1; TRBD1 aligns across 7 bases. The V and J ends lost 4 bases and 6 bases, in that order; junction bases with no gene match: 5. Germline V gene sequence: CDR1 MNHEY, CDR2 SVGAGI. The CDR3 length is 13 residues. Here the CDR3 reads CASSWQGGSEAFF. As DNA, the CDR3 is TGTGCCAGCAGTTGGCAGGGGGGTTCTGAAGCTTTCTTT.

The chain uses TRBV18 and TRBJ1-2, with 7 bases that match TRBD1. CDR3 length: 19 amino acids. V lost 0 bases, J lost 1 base, and 14 bases stayed unmatched. Germline-derived CDR1 and CDR2 are KGHSH and LQKENI. DNA of the CDR3: TGTGCCAGCTCACCACCACCCCATGGGGACAGCCGACTTAACTATGGCTACACCTTC. Its translation is CASSPPPHGDSRLNYGYTF.

V usage is TRBV5-4 and J usage is TRBJ2-3; weak D call: TRBD1 (6 bases). This CDR3 has 15 residues. Deletions cut 2 bases from V and 1 base from J, with 11 bases between. CDR1 is SGHNT, CDR2 YYREEE, per germline (reference sequence). CDR3 bases: TGTGCCAGCAGCTTTGGGGGCGCCGGCACAGATACGCAGTATTTT. It yields the protein CASSFGGAGTDTQYF. The full variable domain, rest sourced from reference TRBV5-4 and TRBJ2-3, is ETGVTQSPTHLIKTRGQQVTLRCSSQSGHNTVSWYQQALGQGPQFIFQYYREEENGRGNFPPRFSGLQFPNYSSELNVNALELDDSALYLCASSFGGAGTDTQYFGPGTRLTVL.

The chain is built from TRBV5-1 and TRBJ1-1; TRBD1 might be the D (5 bases). V gave up 0 bases and J gave up 5 bases, with 14 bases separating them. CDR1 is SGHRS and CDR2 is YFSETQ in the germline V gene. The CDR3 is 15 amino acids. The CDR3 nucleotides are TGCGCCAGCAGCTTGGCAGGGTCCCCTAGTACTGAAGCTTTCTTT. This encodes CASSLAGSPSTEAFF.

V gene TRBV11-3 combines with J gene TRBJ2-1; no reliable D call. This CDR3 has 14 residues. V gave up 4 bases and J gave up 4 bases, with 11 bases separating them. The germline CDR1 and CDR2 sequences are SGHNT and YENEEA. The CDR3 nucleotides are TGTGCCAGCAGCTCGAATTCGAGGTACAATGAGCAGTTCTTC. This translates into CASSSNSRYNEQFF. Looking up the rest from reference TRBV11-3 and TRBJ2-1 gives the full variable domain: EAGVVQSPRYKIIEKKQPVAFWCNPISGHNTLYWYLQNLGQGPELLIRYENEEAVDDSQLPKDRFSAERLKGVDSTLKIQPAELGDSAVYLCASSSNSRYNEQFFGPGTRLTVL.

The chain uses TRBV7-9 and TRBJ1-1, with 8 bases matching TRBD1. Germline V CDR1 and CDR2: SEHNR, FQNEAQ (reference sequence). With 6 bases clipped from V and 0 bases from J, the junction kept 9 bases outside the gene matches. This CDR3 has 16 residues. This CDR3 is CASRNRDRFMNTEAFF. CDR3 in DNA: TGTGCCAGCAGAAACCGGGACAGGTTCATGAACACTGAAGCTTTCTTT.

The rearrangement uses TRBV18 and TRBJ2-2, with D possibly being TRBD1 (6 bases). The CDR3 is 15 residues long. Germline loops: CDR1 KGHSH, CDR2 LQKENI. V shed 3 bases and J shed 5 bases, with 13 bases lying between them. CDR3 sequence (DNA): TGTGCCAGCTCACCGACAGGTCCGGGGACCGGGGAGCTGTTTTTT. This codes for CASSPTGPGTGELFF.

This chain connects TRBV3-1 (or the pseudogene TRBV3-2) to TRBJ2-5; TRBD2 aligns across 7 bases. V dropped 0 bases and J dropped 3; count of bases not matched to a gene: 4. The length of the CDR3 is 15 residues. The germline gives CDR1 LGHDT, CDR2 YNNKEL (reference sequence). The CDR3 DNA follows: TGTGCCAGCAGCCAAGATGGCAGCGGGGAAGAGACCCAGTACTTC. This translates into CASSQDGSGEETQYF.

The V and J genes are TRBV9 and TRBJ2-3; 13 nucleotides match TRBD2. Germline loops: CDR1 SGDLS, CDR2 YYNGEE. Trimming took 0 bases from V and 1 from J; bases not matched to a gene: 2. CDR3 length: 17 amino acids. CDR3 residues: CASSVAGLAGGTDTQYF. CDR3 nucleotides: TGTGCCAGCAGCGTAGCTGGACTAGCGGGGGGCACAGATACGCAGTATTTT.

V gene TRBV19 combines with J gene TRBJ2-7; no clear D. Trimming left V 3 bases short and J 2 bases short, with 17 bases between. The germline V gene has CDR1 LNHDA and CDR2 SQIVND (reference sequence). This CDR3 has 16 residues. The CDR3 region has the DNA TGTGCCAGTAGTATGTCGTCGGGTTCATATACCTACGAGCAGTACTTC. This encodes CASSMSSGSYTYEQYF.

This clone was recorded a few times. This chain uses TRBV18 with TRBJ2-7; D ambiguous. Per germline, CDR1 KGHSH and CDR2 LQKENI. V lost 3 bases, J lost 0 bases, and 12 bases lay in between. This CDR3 spans 15 amino acids. In nucleotides, the CDR3 is TGTGCCAGCTCACCTGAACAGATAACCTCCTACGAGCAGTACTTC. Its translation: CASSPEQITSYEQYF. The full variable domain, rest sourced from reference TRBV18 and TRBJ2-7, is NAGVMQNPRHLVRRRGQEARLRCSPMKGHSHVYWYRQLPEEGLKFMVYLQKENIIDESGMPKERFSAEFPKEGPSILRIQQVVRGDSAAYFCASSPEQITSYEQYFGPGTRLTVT.

V usage is TRBV9 and J usage is TRBJ1-2; 7 bases match TRBD1. Germline CDR1 reads SGDLS; CDR2 reads YYNGEE. V trimming: 2 bases; J trimming: 0 bases; junction bases outside the gene matches: 10. CDR3 length equals 17 residues. CDR3 sequence: CASSVNRGGGTNYGYTF. The CDR3 DNA reads as TGTGCCAGCAGCGTTAACAGGGGTGGGGGTACTAACTATGGCTACACCTTC.

This chain's CDR3 is CASSQVQGSGYTF. The CDR3 DNA is TGTGCCAGCAGCCAAGTACAGGGATCCGGCTACACCTTC. The chain uses TRBV3-1 (or the pseudogene TRBV3-2) and TRBJ1-2, with a tentative D call TRBD1 (6 bases). This CDR3 is built from 13 residues. Trimming left V 1 base short and J 8 bases short, with 11 bases between. Per the germline V gene, CDR1 is LGHDT and CDR2 is YNNKEL (reference sequence).

The chain combines TRBV2 with TRBJ2-3, with 8 bases aligning to TRBD2. The V segment lost 1 base and the J segment 5 bases; nucleotides outside the gene matches: 2. The CDR3 is 14 residues long. CDR1 is SNHLY, CDR2 FYNNEI, per germline. DNA for the CDR3: TGTGCCAGCAGTGAAGACGGGGGGGAAGATACGCAGTATTTT. It encodes CASSEDGGEDTQYF.